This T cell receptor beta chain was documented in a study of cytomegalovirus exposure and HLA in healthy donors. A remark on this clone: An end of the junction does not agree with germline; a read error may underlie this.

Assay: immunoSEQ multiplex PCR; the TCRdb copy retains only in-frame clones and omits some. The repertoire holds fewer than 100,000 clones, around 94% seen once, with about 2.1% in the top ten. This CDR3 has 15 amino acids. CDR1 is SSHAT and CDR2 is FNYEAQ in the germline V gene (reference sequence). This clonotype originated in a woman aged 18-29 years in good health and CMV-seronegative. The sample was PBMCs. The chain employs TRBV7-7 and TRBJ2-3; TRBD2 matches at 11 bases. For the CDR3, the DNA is TGTGCTAGCAGTCTAGCGGGGGGCCTGGCAGATACGCAGTATTTT. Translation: CASSLAGGLADTQYF.